This T cell receptor beta chain was obtained from a study of T-cell reconstitution after alpha-beta-depleted transplantation in children. Using unique molecular identifiers, the investigators prepared the TCRbeta library. TCRdb redid the calling of the PCR reads with MiXCR, one entry per CDR3 protein. The table includes 240,000 or so distinct CDR3 sequences, just under 8.5% detected once. The table lists this clonotype with many counts. The V gene's germline CDR1 is LGHNA and CDR2 YSLEER. This CDR3 spans 14 amino acids. Deletions cut 0 bases from V and 2 bases from J, with 4 bases between. The sample here was PBMCs, mostly from graft donor cells, taken 180 days after TCRalphabeta/CD19-depleted stem cell transplant. The receptor's source is a male patient aged 5 to 17 who had a stem cell transplant for acute lymphoblastic leukemia, so the T cells may come from the graft donor. The genes are TRBV4-3 and TRBJ1-4; the D is unclear. The CDR3 DNA sequence: TGCGCCAGCAGCCAAGAAGGGACTAATGAAAAACTGTTTTTT. Amino acid sequence: CASSQEGTNEKLFF.